The 13 T cell receptor beta chains below all came from one sample that was sequenced in a study of T cells in Graves' hyperthyroidism and ophthalmopathy. Amplified regions were TCR beta CDR3 sequences from RNA transcripts. An initial round of RT-PCR targeting the TCR CDR3 relied on the HTBI primer set. TCRdb redid the calling of the multiplex PCR reads with MiXCR, one entry per CDR3 protein. The sample records a few hundred thousand distinct CDR3 sequences, around 42% being singletons. The sample consisted of peripheral blood or thyroid tissue (not recorded which). The receptors shown here come from a woman younger than 30 with Graves' hyperthyroidism.

This clonotype was observed at least ten times. The chain uses TRBV2 and TRBJ2-7, with D perhaps given as TRBD1 or TRBD2 (5 bases each). The CDR3 spans 13 residues. The V gene lost 5 bases and the J gene lost 4 bases, with 12 bases spanning the gap. CDR1 and CDR2 (germline): SNHLY, FYNNEI. CDR3 coding DNA: TGTGCCAGCAGTCGGGACCTTGATTACGAGCAGTACTTC. Translating it yields CASSRDLDYEQYF.

The rearrangement uses TRBV7-9 and TRBJ2-7; 9 bases agree with TRBD1. Trimming at V came to 5 bases and at J to 2 bases, leaving 13 bases not matched to a gene. This CDR3 region has 17 residues. Germline CDR1 and CDR2: SEHNR and FQNEAQ (reference sequence). For the CDR3, the DNA is TGTGCCAGCAGCAGTAACCGGGACAGGGCGATCACCTACGAGCAGTACTTC. Translated, it gives CASSSNRDRAITYEQYF.

This clonotype has at least ten counts. V gene TRBV2 combines with J gene TRBJ1-1; D perhaps matches TRBD1 (5 bases). Looked up from germline, CDR1 is SNHLY and CDR2 is FYNNEI. The V gene lost 2 bases and the J gene lost 8 bases, with 12 bases spanning the gap. This CDR3 has 13 residues. The CDR3 sequence: CASSEPRGTEAFF. CDR3 bases: TGTGCCAGCAGTGAACCGCGGGGGACCGAAGCTTTCTTT.

Regarding this clonotype: This sequence may be a read error, since a much larger clone differs from it by one base. CDR3 region: CASRLDRGRETQCF. CDR3 coding DNA: TGTGCCAGCAGACTGGACAGGGGGAGAGAGACCCAGTGCTTC. The V and J genes are TRBV27 and TRBJ2-5; 10 nucleotides agree with TRBD1. Germline CDR1 and CDR2: MNHEY and SMNVEV (reference sequence). The length of the CDR3 is 14 residues.

This clonotype was counted many times. The V call is TRBV13, the J call TRBJ2-7; 9 nucleotides line up with TRBD2. Germline CDR1 and CDR2: PRHDT and FYEKMQ (reference sequence). The CDR3 covers 15 residues. Trimming cost V 4 bases and J 3 bases; bases outside gene matches: 7. The CDR3 nucleotides read TGTGCCAGCAGCTGGGCCGGGACTAGCTTCTACGAGCAGTACTTC. Its protein product is CASSWAGTSFYEQYF.

The chain uses TRBV20-1 and TRBJ2-3; possible D gene TRBD2, 6 bases. The V and J ends lost 5 bases and 11 bases respectively, with 11 bases between them. Looked up from germline, CDR1 is DFQATT and CDR2 is SNEGSKA (reference sequence). The CDR3 extends over 10 amino acids. The CDR3 region is CSAAGTLQYF. CDR3 sequence (DNA): TGCAGTGCTGCCGGGACTCTGCAGTATTTT.

The V and J genes are TRBV20-1 and TRBJ2-7, with unresolved D. Between the trimmed V and J ends, which lost 0 bases and 5 bases, there was a span of 8 bases. The CDR3 spans 12 residues. Germline V gene data show CDR1 as DFQATT and CDR2 as SNEGSKA (reference sequence). CDR3 amino acids: CSAREPIDEQYF. The CDR3 DNA reads TGCAGTGCTAGAGAGCCTATTGACGAGCAGTACTTC.

Ten or more counts support this clonotype. This rearrangement joins TRBV2 to TRBJ1-5; TRBD1 is a possible D gene (6 bases). Looked up from germline, CDR1 is SNHLY and CDR2 is FYNNEI. The germline V and J ends were trimmed by 5 bases and 7 bases, with 15 bases remaining between them. This CDR3 has 14 amino acids. CDR3 amino acids: CASSFGGEGQPQHF. In DNA form, the CDR3 reads TGTGCCAGCAGTTTCGGGGGCGAAGGACAGCCCCAGCATTTT.

This clonotype showed up many times. The rearrangement joins TRBV6-5 to TRBJ2-5; 11 bases are a match to TRBD2. The V gene's germline CDR1 is MNHEY and CDR2 SVGAGI. V lost 2 bases to trimming and J lost 6 bases; unmatched junction nucleotides: 8. This CDR3 comprises 16 residues. CDR3 residues: CASSYGASGRWKTQYF. The CDR3, as DNA: TGTGCCAGCAGTTACGGGGCTAGCGGGAGGTGGAAGACCCAGTACTTC.

This clonotype was detected once. The rearrangement joins TRBV29-1 to TRBJ2-6; no clear D. The germline V gene has CDR1 SQVTM and CDR2 ANQGSEA. V was pared by 8 bases and J by 0 bases, with 11 bases between. CDR3 length: 14 amino acids. The CDR3: CSLPRFSGANVLTF. As DNA, the CDR3 is TGCAGCTTGCCCAGGTTCTCTGGGGCCAACGTCCTGACTTTC.

This clonotype occurred many times. This chain links TRBV5-1 with TRBJ1-1; D unresolved. Germline loops: CDR1 SGHRS, CDR2 YFSETQ. There are 14 residues in the CDR3. The germline V and J ends were trimmed by 2 bases and 5 bases, with 13 bases remaining between them. The CDR3 DNA follows: TGCGCCAGCAGCTTTTCTGGGCTTGGAACTGAAGCTTTCTTT. It encodes CASSFSGLGTEAFF.

This clonotype was counted ten times or more. The gene calls are TRBV9 and TRBJ1-1, with D perhaps TRBD1 (5 bases). From germline, CDR1 is SGDLS and CDR2 YYNGEE. V was clipped by 0 bases and J by 0 bases, with 9 bases between them. The CDR3 has 15 residues. CDR3 amino acids: CASSVGGTVNTEAFF. The CDR3 nucleotides are TGTGCCAGCAGCGTAGGAGGGACGGTGAACACTGAAGCTTTCTTT.

The chain links TRBV11-1 to TRBJ2-2; D is perhaps TRBD1 or TRBD2 (7 bases each). CDR3 size: 17 residues. Germline V gene lookup returns CDR1 SGHAT and CDR2 FQDESV (reference sequence). V was clipped by 5 bases and J by 4 bases, with 20 bases between them. CDR3 sequence: CASSVRDSGASTGELFF. For the CDR3, the DNA is TGTGCCAGCAGCGTCCGGGACAGCGGGGCATCCACCGGGGAGCTGTTTTTT.